The TCR beta chain under discussion was sequenced for a study of human T cells and chemical hapten exposure. Time point reported: patch test 1, 2 weeks after DPC sensitization. Treatment defined: therapeutic diphenylcyclopropenone sensitization with weekly scalp DPC. Blood draws came first, before each patch test. The template was total RNA from unfractionated whole blood. This CDR3 spans 18 amino acids. Germline V gives CDR1 SGHTA, CDR2 FQGNSA. V was pared by 5 bases and J by 1 base, with 7 bases of the junction left unmatched. For the library, individual cDNA molecules each received unique molecular identifiers. MiXCR, run by TCRdb on the RACE reads, gives a single entry per CDR3 protein. The sample carries more than 90,000 distinct CDR3 sequences, roughly a tenth recorded once. The table lists this clonotype with a few counts.

The chain couples TRBV7-2 to TRBJ2-3; 15 nucleotides line up with TRBD2. The receptor was derived from a man in his forties or fifties with alopecia areata. Some clones in this sample may be carry-over from other donors' samples. The starting material was whole blood, obtained in connection with sensitization to the hapten diphenylcyclopropenone (DPC). The CDR3 loop reads CASSTGLAGGPGTDTQYF. The CDR3 DNA sequence: TGTGCCAGCAGCACCGGACTAGCGGGAGGGCCCGGCACAGATACGCAGTATTTT.